Listed below are T cell receptor beta chains from one sample, sequenced in a study of OX40 agonist ivuxolimab in advanced cancers. Some clones are missing from TCRdb's copy, which holds only in-frame ones; the method was immunoSEQ multiplex PCR. The repertoire consists of about 32,000 clones, with roughly 79% occurring once and the leading ten covering approximately 21%. This specimen consisted of CD4+ or CD8+ T cells sorted from blood, obtained in a trial of the OX40 agonist ivuxolimab. The receptor set was obtained from an adult with an advanced solid tumor such as melanoma, head and neck, liver or kidney cancer. Each CDR3 is given with its conserved first and last residue. The order of the fields is V gene, clone size, D gene, J gene, CDR3 DNA, CDR3 protein. A D gene is named only where the DNA matches it firmly. Size tells how often a clone was seen (once, few, many) or the class of an expanded clone, and some rows leave it out.

v_call: TRBV18
clone_size: .
d_call: .
j_call: TRBJ2-5
cdr3_nt: TGTGCCAGCTCACCGCGACTAGAAGCGGCCCAAGAGACCCAGTACTTC
cdr3_aa: CASSPRLEAAQETQYF

v_call: TRBV6-4
clone_size: medium-sized
d_call: .
j_call: TRBJ1-2
cdr3_nt: TGTGCCAGCAGCCGCTACACCTTC
cdr3_aa: CASSRYTF

v_call: TRBV4-1
clone_size: few
d_call: TRBD2
j_call: TRBJ2-7
cdr3_nt: TGCGCCAGCAGCCAAGGGGCGGGGGGGGCCTACGAGCAGTACTTC
cdr3_aa: CASSQGAGGAYEQYF

v_call: TRBV27
clone_size: once
d_call: TRBD1
j_call: TRBJ1-2
cdr3_nt: TGTGCCAGCAGTCACCTGGTTCGACAGGGCGGGGAGTATGGCTACACCTTC
cdr3_aa: CASSHLVRQGGEYGYTF

v_call: TRBV7-3
clone_size: .
d_call: TRBD1
j_call: TRBJ1-1
cdr3_nt: TGTGCCAGCAGCTTAATAGGGACAGGGGGCTCAGTGCTGAACACTGAAGCTTTCTTT
cdr3_aa: CASSLIGTGGSVLNTEAFF

v_call: TRBV18
clone_size: .
d_call: TRBD1
j_call: TRBJ1-2
cdr3_nt: TGTGCCAGCTCACCACCGACAGGGATCCTTCGATACTATGGCTACACCTTC
cdr3_aa: CASSPPTGILRYYGYTF

v_call: TRBV28
clone_size: once
d_call: .
j_call: TRBJ1-5
cdr3_nt: TGTGCCAGCAGTTTTTCCCTCAATCAGCCCCAGCATTTT
cdr3_aa: CASSFSLNQPQHF

v_call: TRBV28
clone_size: once
d_call: .
j_call: TRBJ1-2
cdr3_nt: TGTGCCAGCAGTTTGAATGCTCGGCCTAATGGCTACACCTTC
cdr3_aa: CASSLNARPNGYTF

v_call: TRBV7-6
clone_size: .
d_call: .
j_call: TRBJ2-5
cdr3_nt: TGTGCCAGCAGCTTAACCTCACAGGTTCGACAAGAGACCCAGTACTTC
cdr3_aa: CASSLTSQVRQETQYF

v_call: TRBV5-1
clone_size: .
d_call: .
j_call: TRBJ2-5
cdr3_nt: TGCGCCAGCAGCTTGGCCTTAGCGAACGTGGAGACCCAGTACTTC
cdr3_aa: CASSLALANVETQYF

v_call: TRBV6-6
clone_size: once
d_call: .
j_call: TRBJ2-3
cdr3_nt: TGTGCCAGCAGTTATCCGGGGACATTAGATACGCAGTATTTT
cdr3_aa: CASSYPGTLDTQYF

v_call: TRBV5-8
clone_size: .
d_call: TRBD1
j_call: TRBJ2-1
cdr3_nt: TGTGCCAGCAGCTTAGTATTGGGGGACAGCTCCTACAATGAGCAGTTCTTC
cdr3_aa: CASSLVLGDSSYNEQFF

v_call: TRBV23-1
clone_size: .
d_call: .
j_call: TRBJ1-1
cdr3_nt: TGCGCCAGCAGTCCGCATCCAGACGGCGAAGCTTTCTTT
cdr3_aa: CASSPHPDGEAFF

v_call: TRBV18
clone_size: .
d_call: .
j_call: TRBJ2-7
cdr3_nt: TGTGCCAGCTCACCACTTCCCCCCCAGGGGGGGGTACGGACCTACGAGCAGTACTTC
cdr3_aa: CASSPLPPQGGVRTYEQYF

v_call: TRBV7-2
clone_size: .
d_call: .
j_call: TRBJ1-1
cdr3_nt: TGTGCCAGCAGCCGATACAAGAACACTGAAGCTTTCTTT
cdr3_aa: CASSRYKNTEAFF

v_call: TRBV7-2
clone_size: .
d_call: .
j_call: TRBJ2-3
cdr3_nt: TGTGCCAGCAGCTCCCCCCGGGACCGACTGATTAGCACAGATACGCAGTATTTT
cdr3_aa: CASSSPRDRLISTDTQYF

v_call: TRBV7-8
clone_size: .
d_call: .
j_call: TRBJ1-2
cdr3_nt: TGTGCCAGCAGCTTAGCGGGCAGACGAAACTATGGCTACACCTTC
cdr3_aa: CASSLAGRRNYGYTF

v_call: TRBV4-3
clone_size: .
d_call: .
j_call: TRBJ1-2
cdr3_nt: TGCGCCAGCAGCCAAGTAGTAACCAACTATGGCTACACCTTC
cdr3_aa: CASSQVVTNYGYTF

v_call: TRBV29-1
clone_size: .
d_call: .
j_call: TRBJ1-4
cdr3_nt: TGCAGCGTTGTCGGGGGGGTTGAAAAACTGTTTTTT
cdr3_aa: CSVVGGVEKLFF

v_call: TRBV11-2
clone_size: .
d_call: .
j_call: TRBJ2-7
cdr3_nt: TGTGCCAGCAGCGTCGACAGGTTTAGGTACGAGCAGTACTTC
cdr3_aa: CASSVDRFRYEQYF

v_call: TRBV6-5
clone_size: .
d_call: .
j_call: TRBJ1-1
cdr3_nt: TGTGCCAGCAGTTATCGGGGGGACACTGAAGCTTTCTTT
cdr3_aa: CASSYRGDTEAFF

v_call: TRBV6-6
clone_size: .
d_call: TRBD1
j_call: TRBJ2-7
cdr3_nt: TGTGCCAGCAGTCACACGACAGGGTACGAGCAGTACTTC
cdr3_aa: CASSHTTGYEQYF

v_call: TRBV18
clone_size: .
d_call: .
j_call: TRBJ2-1
cdr3_nt: TGTGCCAGCTCACCGGAGCCTTTCAGCAATGAGCAGTTCTTC
cdr3_aa: CASSPEPFSNEQFF

v_call: TRBV2
clone_size: .
d_call: .
j_call: TRBJ2-6
cdr3_nt: TGTGCCAGCACCGAGGGGGGAGGGCCTGGGGCCAACGTCCTGACTTTC
cdr3_aa: CASTEGGGPGANVLTF

v_call: TRBV18
clone_size: .
d_call: .
j_call: TRBJ1-2
cdr3_nt: TGTGCCAGCTCACTACAAGGGGGGAATGGCTACACCTTC
cdr3_aa: CASSLQGGNGYTF

v_call: TRBV6-5
clone_size: .
d_call: .
j_call: TRBJ1-6
cdr3_nt: TGTGCCAGCAAGTACCGGGACACCCATAATTCACCCCTCCACTTT
cdr3_aa: CASKYRDTHNSPLHF

v_call: TRBV6-5
clone_size: .
d_call: TRBD1
j_call: TRBJ2-7
cdr3_nt: TGTGCCAGCAGTTACTCGAAGGGGGCCGGCTACGAGCAGTACTTC
cdr3_aa: CASSYSKGAGYEQYF

v_call: TRBV18
clone_size: medium-sized
d_call: .
j_call: TRBJ2-7
cdr3_nt: TGTGCCAGCTCACCGTCCGCAGGGCAGAGATACGAGCAGTACTTC
cdr3_aa: CASSPSAGQRYEQYF

v_call: TRBV21-1
clone_size: .
d_call: .
j_call: TRBJ2-3
cdr3_nt: TGTGCCAGCAGCAAAAAAACGAAGCAAGTCACAGATACGCAGTATTTT
cdr3_aa: CASSKKTKQVTDTQYF

v_call: TRBV5-1
clone_size: .
d_call: .
j_call: TRBJ2-3
cdr3_nt: TGCGCCAGCACTCTTAACCCAGGGGTCACAGATACGCAGTATTTT
cdr3_aa: CASTLNPGVTDTQYF

v_call: TRBV7-9
clone_size: .
d_call: .
j_call: TRBJ2-1
cdr3_nt: TGTGCCAGCATTCGAGTACCAATGGATGAGCAGTTCTTC
cdr3_aa: CASIRVPMDEQFF

v_call: TRBV28
clone_size: .
d_call: .
j_call: TRBJ2-5
cdr3_nt: TGTGCCAGCAGTTTATACAATCGTGTTCGGGAGACCCAGTACTTC
cdr3_aa: CASSLYNRVRETQYF

v_call: TRBV9
clone_size: .
d_call: TRBD2
j_call: TRBJ2-3
cdr3_nt: TGTGCCAGCAGCGTCCAGGCCGGGACTAGCGGGTCGGATACGCAGTATTTT
cdr3_aa: CASSVQAGTSGSDTQYF

v_call: TRBV7-2
clone_size: .
d_call: TRBD1
j_call: TRBJ1-5
cdr3_nt: TGTGCCAGCAGTCTTCCGGGACAGGGTATTCAGCCCCAGCATTTT
cdr3_aa: CASSLPGQGIQPQHF

v_call: TRBV30
clone_size: once
d_call: TRBD2
j_call: TRBJ2-1
cdr3_nt: TGTGCCTGCCCCGGTATTGGCGGGAGGGCCCTCGGGCGGAATGAGCAGTTCTTC
cdr3_aa: CACPGIGGRALGRNEQFF

v_call: TRBV18
clone_size: few
d_call: TRBD1
j_call: TRBJ2-7
cdr3_nt: TGTGCCAGCTCACCCGGGGGACCGGGACAGGGTAACGAGCAGTACTTC
cdr3_aa: CASSPGGPGQGNEQYF

v_call: TRBV2
clone_size: .
d_call: .
j_call: TRBJ1-2
cdr3_nt: TGTGCCAGCAGGGGGGTATTTACTCCGACCCATGGCTACACCTTC
cdr3_aa: CASRGVFTPTHGYTF

v_call: TRBV4-1
clone_size: .
d_call: .
j_call: TRBJ1-6
cdr3_nt: TGCGCCAGCAGCCAAGGGAACAGGGATGCATCCTATAATTCACCCCTCCACTTT
cdr3_aa: CASSQGNRDASYNSPLHF

v_call: TRBV9
clone_size: .
d_call: .
j_call: TRBJ1-3
cdr3_nt: TGTGCCAGCAGCGTCCCGGGACATTGGGCTGGAAACACCATATATTTT
cdr3_aa: CASSVPGHWAGNTIYF

v_call: TRBV19
clone_size: .
d_call: .
j_call: TRBJ2-3
cdr3_nt: TGTGCCACCCGGCAAAGCACAGATACGCAGTATTTT
cdr3_aa: CATRQSTDTQYF

v_call: TRBV28
clone_size: .
d_call: TRBD1
j_call: TRBJ1-1
cdr3_nt: TGTGCCAGCAGTTTCGGGACAGGGTTCTCTGAAGCTTTCTTT
cdr3_aa: CASSFGTGFSEAFF

v_call: TRBV11-2
clone_size: .
d_call: .
j_call: TRBJ2-7
cdr3_nt: TGTGCCAGCAGCTCCTACGAGCAGTACTTC
cdr3_aa: CASSSYEQYF

v_call: TRBV29-1
clone_size: .
d_call: TRBD2
j_call: TRBJ2-2
cdr3_nt: TGCAGCGTTCGGATTACTAGCGGTAACACCGGGGAGCTGTTTTTT
cdr3_aa: CSVRITSGNTGELFF

v_call: TRBV28
clone_size: .
d_call: .
j_call: TRBJ2-1
cdr3_nt: TGTGCCAGCAGTTTAAGTTACGGGGGGCCAACAAATGAGCAGTTCTTC
cdr3_aa: CASSLSYGGPTNEQFF